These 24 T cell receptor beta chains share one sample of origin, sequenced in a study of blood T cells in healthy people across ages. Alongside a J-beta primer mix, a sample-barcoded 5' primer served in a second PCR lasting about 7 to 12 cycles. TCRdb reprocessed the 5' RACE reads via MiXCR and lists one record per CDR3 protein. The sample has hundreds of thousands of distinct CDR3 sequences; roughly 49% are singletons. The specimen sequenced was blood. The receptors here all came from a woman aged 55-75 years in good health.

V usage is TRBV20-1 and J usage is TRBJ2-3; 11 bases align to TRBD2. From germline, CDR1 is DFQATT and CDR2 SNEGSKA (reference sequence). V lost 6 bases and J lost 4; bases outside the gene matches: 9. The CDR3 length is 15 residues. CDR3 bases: TGCAGTGCAACTGTAGCGGGAGGGACGGCAGATACGCAGTATTTT. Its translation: CSATVAGGTADTQYF.

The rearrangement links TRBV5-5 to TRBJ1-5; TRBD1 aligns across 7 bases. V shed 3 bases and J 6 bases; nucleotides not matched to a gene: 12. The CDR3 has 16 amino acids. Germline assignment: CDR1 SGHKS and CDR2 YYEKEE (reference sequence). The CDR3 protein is CASSYSTTGASQPQHF. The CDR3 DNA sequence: TGTGCCAGCAGCTATTCTACCACAGGGGCGAGTCAGCCCCAGCATTTT.

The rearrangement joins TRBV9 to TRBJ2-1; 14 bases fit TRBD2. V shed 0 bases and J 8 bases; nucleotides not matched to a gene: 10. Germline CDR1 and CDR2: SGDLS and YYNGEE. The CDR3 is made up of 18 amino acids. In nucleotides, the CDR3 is TGTGCCAGCAGCGTAGTAGTGGGGACTAGCGGGAGAGAGGATGAGCAGTTCTTC. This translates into CASSVVVGTSGREDEQFF.

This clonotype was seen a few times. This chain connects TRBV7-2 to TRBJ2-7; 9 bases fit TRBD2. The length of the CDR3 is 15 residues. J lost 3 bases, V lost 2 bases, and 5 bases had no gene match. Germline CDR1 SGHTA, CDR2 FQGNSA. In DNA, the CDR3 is TGTGCCAGCAGCTTATGGGCTAGCGGGATCTACGAGCAGTACTTC. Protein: CASSLWASGIYEQYF.

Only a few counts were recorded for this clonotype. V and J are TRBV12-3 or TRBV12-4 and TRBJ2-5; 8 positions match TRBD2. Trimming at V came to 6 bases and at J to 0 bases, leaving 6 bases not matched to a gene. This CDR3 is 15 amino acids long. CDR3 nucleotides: TGTGCCAGCAGCCCACTAGCGGCCTACCAAGAGACCCAGTACTTC. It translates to CASSPLAAYQETQYF.

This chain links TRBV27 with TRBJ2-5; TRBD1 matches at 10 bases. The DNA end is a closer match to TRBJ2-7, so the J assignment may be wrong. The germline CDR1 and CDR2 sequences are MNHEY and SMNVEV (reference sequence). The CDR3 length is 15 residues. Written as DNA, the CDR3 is TGTGCCAGCCCCTCCGTGGGGACAGGGGTGGGCGAGCAGTACTTC. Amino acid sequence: CASPSVGTGVGEQYF.

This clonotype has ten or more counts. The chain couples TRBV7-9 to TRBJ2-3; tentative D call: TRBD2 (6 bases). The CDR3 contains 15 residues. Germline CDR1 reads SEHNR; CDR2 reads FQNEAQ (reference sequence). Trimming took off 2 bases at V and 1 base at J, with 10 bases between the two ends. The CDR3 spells CASSLSGDRTDTQYF. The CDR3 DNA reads TGTGCCAGCAGCTTATCGGGGGATCGCACAGATACGCAGTATTTT.

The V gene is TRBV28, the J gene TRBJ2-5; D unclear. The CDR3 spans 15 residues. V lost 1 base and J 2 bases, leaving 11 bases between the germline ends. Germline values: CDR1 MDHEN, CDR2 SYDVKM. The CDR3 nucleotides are TGTGCCAGCAGTTTATCAGACAATTCTCAAGAGACCCAGTACTTC. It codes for CASSLSDNSQETQYF.

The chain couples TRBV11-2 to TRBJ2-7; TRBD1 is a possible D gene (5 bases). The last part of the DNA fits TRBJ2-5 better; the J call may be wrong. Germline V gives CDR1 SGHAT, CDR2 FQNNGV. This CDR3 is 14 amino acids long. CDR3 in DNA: TGTGCCAGCACCCGTGCACTGACAGCCGAGACCCAGTACTTC. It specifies CASTRALTAETQYF.

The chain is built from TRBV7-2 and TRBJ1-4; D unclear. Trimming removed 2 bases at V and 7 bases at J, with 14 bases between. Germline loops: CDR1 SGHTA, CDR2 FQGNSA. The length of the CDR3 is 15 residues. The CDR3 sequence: CASSLFGVVGEKLFF. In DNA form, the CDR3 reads TGTGCCAGCAGCTTATTCGGGGTAGTGGGTGAAAAACTGTTTTTT.

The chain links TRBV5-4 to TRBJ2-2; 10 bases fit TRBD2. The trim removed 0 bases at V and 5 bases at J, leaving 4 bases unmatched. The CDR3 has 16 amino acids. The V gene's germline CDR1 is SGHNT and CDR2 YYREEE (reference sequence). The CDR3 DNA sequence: TGTGCCAGCAGCTTGGAAGTAGCGGGAGGAACCGGGGAGCTGTTTTTT. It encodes CASSLEVAGGTGELFF.

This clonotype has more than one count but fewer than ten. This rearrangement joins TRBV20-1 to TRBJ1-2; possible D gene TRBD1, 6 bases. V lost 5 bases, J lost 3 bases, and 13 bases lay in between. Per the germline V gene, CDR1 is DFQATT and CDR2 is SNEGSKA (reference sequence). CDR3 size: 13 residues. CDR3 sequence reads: CSAGTGFDYGYTF. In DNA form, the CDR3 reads TGCAGTGCTGGAACAGGGTTCGACTATGGCTACACCTTC.

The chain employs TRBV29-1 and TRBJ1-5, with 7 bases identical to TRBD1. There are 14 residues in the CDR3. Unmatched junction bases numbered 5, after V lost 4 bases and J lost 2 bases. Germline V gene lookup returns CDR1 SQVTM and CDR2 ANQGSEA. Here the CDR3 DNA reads TGCAGCGTTGGGGTCGGACAGGGCAATCAGCCCCAGCATTTT. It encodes CSVGVGQGNQPQHF.

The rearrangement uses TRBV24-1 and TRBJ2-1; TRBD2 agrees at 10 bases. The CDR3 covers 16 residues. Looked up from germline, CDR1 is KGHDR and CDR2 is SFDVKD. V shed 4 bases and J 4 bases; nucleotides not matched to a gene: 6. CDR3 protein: CATSDLAGGVYNEQFF. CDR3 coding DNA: TGTGCCACCAGTGACTTAGCGGGAGGCGTATACAATGAGCAGTTCTTC.

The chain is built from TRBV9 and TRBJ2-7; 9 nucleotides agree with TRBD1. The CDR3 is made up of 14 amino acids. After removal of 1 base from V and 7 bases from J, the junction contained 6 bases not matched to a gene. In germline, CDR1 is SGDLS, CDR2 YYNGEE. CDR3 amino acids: CASSVSGDREEQYF. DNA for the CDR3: TGTGCCAGCAGCGTATCGGGGGACAGGGAAGAGCAGTACTTC.

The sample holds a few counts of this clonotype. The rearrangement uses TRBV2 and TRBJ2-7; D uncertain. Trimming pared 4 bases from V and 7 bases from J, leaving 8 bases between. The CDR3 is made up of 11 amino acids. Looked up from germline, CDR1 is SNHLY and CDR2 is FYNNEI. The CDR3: CASSANREQYF. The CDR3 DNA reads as TGTGCCAGCAGTGCGAACCGGGAGCAGTACTTC.

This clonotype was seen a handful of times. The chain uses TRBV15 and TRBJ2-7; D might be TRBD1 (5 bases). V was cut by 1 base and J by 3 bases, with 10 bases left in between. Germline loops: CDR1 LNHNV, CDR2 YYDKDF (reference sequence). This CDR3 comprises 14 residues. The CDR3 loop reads CATSRVVGVYEQYF. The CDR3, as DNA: TGTGCCACCAGCAGAGTGGTAGGGGTCTACGAGCAGTACTTC.

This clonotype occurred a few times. CDR3 sequence (DNA): TGTGCCAGCAGCCTATACATGAACACTGAAGCTTTCTTT. It specifies CASSLYMNTEAFF. The gene calls are TRBV14 and TRBJ1-1; D remains unclear. Germline-derived CDR1 and CDR2 are SGHDN and FVKESK. The CDR3 spans 13 residues. V was cut by 4 bases and J by 0 bases, with 6 bases left in between.

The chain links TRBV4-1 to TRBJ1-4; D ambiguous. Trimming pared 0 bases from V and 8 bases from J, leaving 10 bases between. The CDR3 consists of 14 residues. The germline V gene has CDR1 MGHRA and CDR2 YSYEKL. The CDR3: CASSQEGSGEKLFF. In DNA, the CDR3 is TGCGCCAGCAGCCAAGAGGGGTCAGGCGAAAAACTGTTTTTT.

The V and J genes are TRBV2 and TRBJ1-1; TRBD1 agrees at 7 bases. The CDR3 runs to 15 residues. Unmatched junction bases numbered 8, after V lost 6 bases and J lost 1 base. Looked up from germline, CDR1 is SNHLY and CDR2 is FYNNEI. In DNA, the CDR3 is TGTGCCAGCAGGGCCAACAGGGGACAGAACACTGAAGCTTTCTTT. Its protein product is CASRANRGQNTEAFF.

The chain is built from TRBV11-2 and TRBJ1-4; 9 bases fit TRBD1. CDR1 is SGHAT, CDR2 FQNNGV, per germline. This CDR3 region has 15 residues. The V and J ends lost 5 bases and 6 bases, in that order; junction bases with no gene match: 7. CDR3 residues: CASSGTGRIYEKLFF. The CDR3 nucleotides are TGTGCCAGCAGCGGGACAGGGCGTATTTATGAAAAACTGTTTTTT.

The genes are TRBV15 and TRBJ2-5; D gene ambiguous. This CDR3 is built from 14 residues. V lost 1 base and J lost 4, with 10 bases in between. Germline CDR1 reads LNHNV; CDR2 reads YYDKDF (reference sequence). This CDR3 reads CATSRVGQGETQYF. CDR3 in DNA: TGTGCCACCAGCAGAGTTGGCCAAGGAGAGACCCAGTACTTC.

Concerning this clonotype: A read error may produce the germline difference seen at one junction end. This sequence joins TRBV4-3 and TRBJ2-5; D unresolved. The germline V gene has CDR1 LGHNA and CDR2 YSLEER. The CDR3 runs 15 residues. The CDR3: CASSQEANSYNEQYF. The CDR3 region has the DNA TGCGCCAGTAGCCAAGAGGCCAACTCCTACAATGAGCAGTACTTC.

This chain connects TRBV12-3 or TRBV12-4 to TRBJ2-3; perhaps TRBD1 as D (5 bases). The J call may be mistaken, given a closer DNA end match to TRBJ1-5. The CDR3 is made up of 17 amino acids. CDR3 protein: CASSMFKERRGNQPQHF. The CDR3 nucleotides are TGTGCCAGCAGCATGTTTAAAGAGCGAAGGGGTAATCAGCCCCAGCATTTT.